This TCR beta chain was captured in a study of blood T cell repertoires in COVID-19. Whole-study context: The origin of the acute and convalescent COVID-19 samples was the United States, Italy and Spain. Sources were T cells, B-cell-depleted T cells, or PBMCs; the material itself was cDNA or gDNA.

Germline V lookup: CDR1 SGHTA, CDR2 FQGTGA. V lost 3 bases, J lost 4 bases, and 11 bases lay in between. CDR3 length equals 14 residues. Authors' methods: Amplification of reference gene primers was used by the study to estimate nucleated cell counts. The data were produced by immunoSEQ multiplex PCR, yet TCRdb's version contains in-frame clones alone and is incomplete. That table furnishes V, J and clone size, whereas the DNA furnished D and trimming. There are fewer than 200,000 clones in the sample; about 90% occur only once, and 20% lies in the top ten. The source material was peripheral blood. This chain joins TRBV7-3 and TRBJ2-3, with D possibly being TRBD1 (6 bases). The clonotype was recovered from a man between 70 and 80 years old with active or convalescent COVID-19. CDR3 nucleotide sequence: TGTGCCAGCAGCTTGAGGTCAGGGGCAGATACGCAGTATTTT. Protein: CASSLRSGADTQYF.